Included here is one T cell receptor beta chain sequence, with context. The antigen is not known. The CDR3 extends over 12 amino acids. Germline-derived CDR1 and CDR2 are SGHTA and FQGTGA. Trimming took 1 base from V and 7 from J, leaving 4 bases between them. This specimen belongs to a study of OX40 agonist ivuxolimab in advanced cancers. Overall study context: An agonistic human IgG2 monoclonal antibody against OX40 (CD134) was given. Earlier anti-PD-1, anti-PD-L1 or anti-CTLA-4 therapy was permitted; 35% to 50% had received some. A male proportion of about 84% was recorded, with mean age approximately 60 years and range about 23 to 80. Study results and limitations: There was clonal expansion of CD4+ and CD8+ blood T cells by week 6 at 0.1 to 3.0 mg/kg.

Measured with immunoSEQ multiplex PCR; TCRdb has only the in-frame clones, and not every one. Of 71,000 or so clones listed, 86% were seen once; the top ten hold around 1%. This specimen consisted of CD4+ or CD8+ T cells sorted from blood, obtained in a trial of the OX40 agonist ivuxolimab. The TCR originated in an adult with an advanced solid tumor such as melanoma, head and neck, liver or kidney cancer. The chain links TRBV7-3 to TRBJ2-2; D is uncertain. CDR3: CASSLKGGELFF. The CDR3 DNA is TGTGCCAGCAGCTTAAAGGGCGGGGAGCTGTTTTTT.